These T cell receptor beta chains were read from a single sample in a study of blood T cell repertoires in COVID-19. Clones were sequenced by immunoSEQ multiplex PCR, and TCRdb holds only the in-frame ones, with some missing. The profile shows some 390,000 clones, around nine tenths of them singletons. The sample was peripheral blood. The receptors were sampled from a human donor in a cohort sampled during active COVID-19. Each CDR3 is given with its conserved first and last residue. The D gene is left open where the match is weak. Rows give clone size only sometimes, using once, few, many, or a class for an expanded clone.

j_call | clone_size | v_call | d_call | cdr3_aa | cdr3_nt
TRBJ2-2 | . | TRBV30 | TRBD2 | CARGGQNTGELFF | TGTGCCCGGGGGGGACAGAACACCGGGGAGCTGTTTTTT
TRBJ1-2 | . | TRBV15 | . | CATSRGRDFYGYTF | TGTGCCACCAGCAGAGGGAGGGATTTCTATGGCTACACCTTC
TRBJ2-1 | . | TRBV15 | . | CATSVRLVVGNEQFF | TGTGCCACCAGCGTGCGACTAGTGGTAGGCAATGAGCAGTTCTTC
TRBJ1-3 | . | TRBV5-1 | . | CASSTRGEAGNTIYF | TGCGCCAGCAGCACCAGGGGTGAGGCTGGAAACACCATATATTTT
TRBJ2-1 | . | TRBV2 | TRBD2 | CASRTSGHYNEQFF | TGTGCCAGCAGAACTAGCGGGCATTACAATGAGCAGTTCTTC
TRBJ1-3 | once | TRBV10-3 | . | CAIRSSGNTIYF | TGTGCCATCAGATCCAGTGGAAACACCATATATTTT
TRBJ2-2 | . | TRBV7-9 | . | CASSPPGDSNTGELFF | TGTGCCAGCAGCCCACCCGGGGATTCGAACACCGGGGAGCTGTTTTTT
TRBJ2-5 | . | TRBV2 | TRBD2 | CASRLAGVGETQYF | TGTGCCAGCAGACTAGCGGGGGTGGGAGAGACCCAGTACTTC
TRBJ2-3 | once | TRBV9 | . | CASSAGLSTDTQYF | TGTGCCAGCAGCGCTGGACTCAGCACAGATACGCAGTATTTT
TRBJ1-2 | . | TRBV10-3 | TRBD1 | CAISGGDRDFDGYTF | TGTGCCATCAGCGGGGGGGACAGGGACTTCGATGGCTACACCTTC
TRBJ1-2 | . | TRBV30 | TRBD1 | CAWGGQGGFGYTF | TGTGCCTGGGGGGGACAGGGGGGCTTTGGCTACACCTTC
TRBJ2-3 | . | TRBV5-1 | TRBD2 | CASTSASGGALNTDTQYF | TGCGCCAGCACCTCCGCTAGCGGGGGGGCCTTGAACACAGATACGCAGTATTTT
TRBJ2-7 | . | TRBV10-3 | . | CAISESTQDPSYEQYF | TGTGCCATCAGTGAGTCGACTCAAGACCCCTCCTACGAGCAGTACTTC
TRBJ2-1 | once | TRBV10-2 | TRBD1 | CASARDRDNEQFF | TGCGCCAGCGCCCGGGACAGGGACAATGAGCAGTTCTTC
TRBJ1-5 | . | TRBV19 | TRBD1 | CASSQIPTGTGNQPQHF | TGTGCCAGTAGTCAGATTCCAACCGGGACAGGCAATCAGCCCCAGCATTTT